This TCR beta chain was captured in a study of OX40 agonist ivuxolimab in advanced cancers. On the study more broadly: Prior therapy, whether anti-PD-1, anti-PD-L1 or anti-CTLA-4, was allowed, and more than 35% had some. Study results and caveats: Compared with CD4+, CD8+ T cells on average had more expanded clones. Blood T cells, both CD4+ and CD8+, expanded clonally by week 6 at 0.1 to 3.0 mg/kg.

Comments on this clone: Its cognate antigen is unknown.

The CDR3 length is 15 residues. Germline V lookup: CDR1 SGHRS, CDR2 YFSETQ. Trimming took 4 bases from V and 1 from J; bases not matched to a gene: 6. TCRdb's table, derived via immunoSEQ multiplex PCR, lists solely in-frame clones and lacks some. The data contain 61,000 or so clones, 75% to 90% of them singletons. The chain is built from TRBV5-1 and TRBJ1-1, with 8 bases identical to TRBD1. The source was CD4+ or CD8+ T cells sorted from blood, collected in a trial of the OX40 agonist ivuxolimab. The receptor comes from an adult with an advanced solid tumor such as melanoma, head and neck, liver or kidney cancer. DNA for the CDR3: TGCGCCAGCAGCCGGACGGGACAGGAGAACACTGAAGCTTTCTTT. The encoded protein is CASSRTGQENTEAFF.